These 30 T cell receptor beta chains originate from one sample sequenced in a study of blood T cell repertoires in COVID-19. Generated by immunoSEQ multiplex PCR, the TCRdb table keeps only in-frame clones and is missing some. The sample has approximately 280,000 clones; 89% are singletons. The sequenced material came from peripheral blood. The receptors were sampled from a woman aged 55-75 years with acute or convalescent COVID-19.

The chain is built from TRBV7-2 and TRBJ1-1; D ambiguous. Trimming left V 5 bases short and J 0 bases short, with 10 bases between. Germline CDR1 SGHTA, CDR2 FQGNSA. This CDR3 region has 14 residues. The CDR3 sequence: CASSLSGLNTEAFF. In nucleotides, the CDR3 is TGTGCCAGCAGCCTCTCGGGGTTGAACACTGAAGCTTTCTTT. Full variable domain (remainder filled in from reference TRBV7-2 and TRBJ1-1): GAGVSQSPSNKVTEKGKDVELRCDPISGHTALYWYRQSLGQGLEFLIYFQGNSAPDKSGLPSDRFSAERTGGSVSTLTIQRTQQEDSAVYLCASSLSGLNTEAFFGQGTRLTVV.

In this sample, this clone turned up a few times. The V and J genes are TRBV5-1 and TRBJ2-1, with TRBD1 as a possible D gene (6 bases). Germline CDR1 and CDR2: SGHRS and YFSETQ. Trimming stripped 2 bases from V and 8 bases from J, with 8 bases between. CDR3 length: 12 residues. The CDR3 spells CASSFRGDEQFF. DNA of the CDR3: TGCGCCAGCAGCTTCAGGGGAGATGAGCAGTTCTTC.

This chain joins TRBV9 and TRBJ2-2, with a tentative D call TRBD2 (5 bases). CDR1 and CDR2 from the germline V gene are SGDLS and YYNGEE. V dropped 0 bases and J dropped 5 bases, with 8 bases sitting between them. The CDR3 is 14 amino acids. CDR3: CASSVVSGTGELFF. For the CDR3, the DNA is TGTGCCAGCAGCGTAGTGTCGGGAACCGGGGAGCTGTTTTTT.

The chain carries TRBV7-9 and TRBJ2-5, with TRBD2 matching over 10 bases. Trimming at V came to 3 bases and at J to 3 bases, leaving 4 bases not matched to a gene. Germline lookup yields CDR1 SEHNR and CDR2 FQNEAQ (reference sequence). The CDR3 runs to 15 residues. The DNA for the CDR3 is TGTGCCAGCAGCTTGGGGCTAGCGGGAGAAGAGACCCAGTACTTC. It yields the protein CASSLGLAGEETQYF. The variable domain in full, completed from reference TRBV7-9 and TRBJ2-5, reads DTGVSQNPRHKITKRGQNVTFRCDPISEHNRLYWYRQTLGQGPEFLTYFQNEAQLEKSRLLSDRFSAERPKGSFSTLEIQRTEQGDSAMYLCASSLGLAGEETQYFGPGTRLLVL.

A few counts support this clone. The V gene is TRBV5-6, the J gene TRBJ1-6, with 8 bases aligning to TRBD1. The V gene end was trimmed by 4 bases and the J gene end by 6 bases; junction bases not matched to a gene: 9. Per the germline V gene, CDR1 is SGHDT and CDR2 is YYEEEE. The CDR3 consists of 16 residues. CDR3 in DNA: TGTGCCAGCAGCGACGACCAGGGGGCGGGTAATTCACCCCTCCACTTT. This gives the protein CASSDDQGAGNSPLHF.

The V gene is TRBV21-1, the J gene TRBJ1-1. TRBV21-1 is listed as a pseudogene. The CDR3 contains 11 residues. CDR3 DNA: TGTGCCAGCTCTCTTGTCTTGGAAGCTTTCTTT. Its translation is CASSLVLEAFF.

The chain is built from TRBV2 and TRBJ1-1; D ambiguous. The CDR3 is made up of 12 amino acids. Per the germline V gene, CDR1 is SNHLY and CDR2 is FYNNEI. Trimming took off 8 bases at V and 1 base at J, with 8 bases between the two ends. CDR3 loop: CASAEGNTEAFF. As DNA, the CDR3 is TGTGCCAGCGCTGAGGGGAACACTGAAGCTTTCTTT.

V and J are TRBV19 and TRBJ2-7; TRBD1 matches 8 bases. Germline CDR1 reads LNHDA; CDR2 reads SQIVND (reference sequence). Losses at the gene ends were 3 bases for V and 2 bases for J; bases not matched to a gene: 3. The CDR3 is 14 residues long. The CDR3 protein is CASSISGGTYEQYF. The DNA for the CDR3 is TGTGCCAGTAGTATTTCAGGGGGCACCTACGAGCAGTACTTC. Looking up the rest from reference TRBV19 and TRBJ2-7 gives the full variable domain: DGGITQSPKYLFRKEGQNVTLSCEQNLNHDAMYWYRQDPGQGLRLIYYSQIVNDFQKGDIAEGYSVSREKKESFPLTVTSAQKNPTAFYLCASSISGGTYEQYFGPGTRLTVT.

The rearrangement links TRBV4-2 to TRBJ2-1, with 11 bases that match TRBD2. The J segment lost 13 bases and the V segment lost 4 bases, leaving 12 bases of the junction unmatched. The length of the CDR3 is 15 residues. Looked up from germline, CDR1 is LGHNA and CDR2 is YNFKEQ. CDR3 in amino acids: CASSPGGLAGGYQFF. CDR3 nucleotide sequence: TGTGCCAGCAGCCCGGGGGGGCTAGCGGGAGGCTACCAGTTCTTC.

The chain employs TRBV19 and TRBJ1-1, with 7 bases lining up with TRBD1. CDR1 and CDR2 from the germline V gene are LNHDA and SQIVND (reference sequence). J gave up 4 bases and V 5 bases, and 10 bases lay outside the gene matches. The CDR3 length is 15 residues. The CDR3 region has the DNA TGTGCCAGTAGTTTACAGGGGAGTAGGGGCACTGAAGCTTTCTTT. Its translation: CASSLQGSRGTEAFF.

The chain has TRBV28 and TRBJ1-2, with unresolved D. V lost 7 bases and J lost 6, with 27 bases in between. CDR1 is MDHEN and CDR2 is SYDVKM in the germline V gene. The CDR3 sequence is 17 residues long. CDR3 in amino acids: CASTPTPQEPGGDGYTF. CDR3 DNA: TGTGCCAGCACCCCGACCCCCCAAGAACCGGGTGGAGATGGCTACACCTTC.

The chain carries TRBV5-1 and TRBJ1-4; possibly TRBD1 for D (6 bases). The CDR3 sequence is 14 residues long. CDR1 SGHRS and CDR2 YFSETQ come from the germline V gene. V lost 0 bases and J 8 bases, leaving 11 bases between the germline ends. CDR3 nucleotides: TGCGCCAGCAGCTTGGCAGGGGCACAGGAAAAACTGTTTTTT. It codes for CASSLAGAQEKLFF.

The J gene is TRBJ1-2, the V gene TRBV5-4; D gene uncertain. Per germline, CDR1 SGHNT and CDR2 YYREEE (reference sequence). V lost 4 bases and J lost 3, with 7 bases in between. The CDR3 length is 12 residues. This CDR3 is CASSGGYYGYTF. The CDR3 DNA reads as TGTGCCAGCAGCGGCGGATACTATGGCTACACCTTC.

The chain employs TRBV3-1 (or the pseudogene TRBV3-2) and TRBJ1-6; 8 bases map to TRBD1. The V and J ends lost 8 bases and 9 bases, in that order; junction bases with no gene match: 21. Germline V gene lookup returns CDR1 LGHDT and CDR2 YNNKEL (reference sequence). This CDR3 has 18 residues. CDR3 protein: CASGVSTGGDPVSSPLHF. CDR3 DNA sequence: TGTGCCAGCGGGGTTTCCACAGGGGGAGATCCCGTGAGTTCACCCCTCCACTTT.

This chain connects TRBV10-3 to TRBJ1-2; 7 bases are a match to TRBD1. Germline V gene lookup returns CDR1 ENHRY and CDR2 SYGVKD. The CDR3 length is 13 residues. With 6 bases clipped from V and 7 bases from J, the junction kept 8 bases outside the gene matches. The CDR3 DNA follows: TGTGCCATCAGCCTTGGGGGGACAGCTGGCTACACCTTC. This sequence encodes CAISLGGTAGYTF.

V is TRBV2 and J is TRBJ2-7; D not certain. Looked up from germline, CDR1 is SNHLY and CDR2 is FYNNEI. The CDR3 covers 11 residues. Trimming left V 9 bases short and J 6 bases short, with 12 bases between. CDR3 DNA sequence: TGTGCCAGTCTCTTGTCCGTCGAGCAGTACTTC. Protein: CASLLSVEQYF.

J is TRBJ2-3 and V is TRBV15, with D perhaps TRBD2 (7 bases). The CDR3 is 14 amino acids. The germline V and J ends were trimmed by 3 bases and 5 bases, with 12 bases remaining between them. The germline CDR1 and CDR2 sequences are LNHNV and YYDKDF (reference sequence). The CDR3 DNA reads TGTGCCACCAGCAGTGGGGGAGGGGGAGATACGCAGTATTTT. This sequence encodes CATSSGGGGDTQYF.

The V call is TRBV29-1, the J call TRBJ1-2, with a weak D call TRBD1 (5 bases). CDR3 length: 12 amino acids. Germline CDR1 and CDR2: SQVTM and ANQGSEA. Trimming took off 6 bases at V and 2 bases at J, with 10 bases between the two ends. The CDR3 region is CSVPTVNYGYTF. The CDR3, as DNA: TGCAGCGTCCCGACAGTAAACTATGGCTACACCTTC.

V and J are TRBV4-3 and TRBJ2-1, with D maybe TRBD2 (7 bases). This CDR3 region has 13 residues. Germline V gene sequence: CDR1 LGHNA, CDR2 YSLEER. With 1 base removed from V and 8 bases from J, the gap between germline ends came to 9 bases. CDR3 region: CASSQGGGHEQFF. DNA of the CDR3: TGCGCCAGCAGCCAAGGGGGGGGGCATGAGCAGTTCTTC.

J is TRBJ1-1 and V is TRBV28; 7 nucleotides match TRBD1. CDR1 MDHEN and CDR2 SYDVKM come from the germline V gene. The CDR3 has 18 residues. The V and J ends lost 2 bases and 0 bases, in that order; junction bases with no gene match: 12. The DNA for the CDR3 is TGTGCCAGCAGTTTAGGCTTGCTCACAGGGGTTTTGAACACTGAAGCTTTCTTT. It specifies CASSLGLLTGVLNTEAFF.

Here the CDR3 reads CASSVRDTNQPQHF. In DNA, the CDR3 is TGTGCCAGTAGTGTCCGGGACACGAATCAGCCCCAGCATTTT. V usage is TRBV19 and J usage is TRBJ1-5; D might be TRBD1 (6 bases). The CDR3 length is 14 residues. The V gene lost 5 bases and the J gene lost 4 bases, with 12 bases spanning the gap. CDR1 and CDR2 from the germline V gene are LNHDA and SQIVND (reference sequence).

The chain combines TRBV9 with TRBJ1-2; the D gene is possibly TRBD1 (6 bases). This CDR3 spans 16 amino acids. Germline CDR1 reads SGDLS; CDR2 reads YYNGEE. The germline V and J ends were trimmed by 3 bases and 2 bases, with 17 bases remaining between them. CDR3 amino acids: CASSADSGAWNYGYTF. The CDR3 DNA is TGTGCCAGCAGCGCAGACTCAGGGGCCTGGAACTATGGCTACACCTTC.

This sequence joins TRBV18 and TRBJ1-6; 8 nucleotides agree with TRBD1. The V gene end was trimmed by 5 bases and the J gene end by 9 bases; junction bases not matched to a gene: 12. CDR3 size: 16 residues. CDR1 and CDR2 from the germline V gene are KGHSH and LQKENI. In DNA, the CDR3 is TGTGCCAGCTCATCGACTGCAGGGGGCCTTGGTTCACCCCTCCACTTT. The encoded protein is CASSSTAGGLGSPLHF.

The gene calls are TRBV7-3 and TRBJ1-1; D unclear. The germline V gene has CDR1 SGHTA and CDR2 FQGTGA. Trimming left V 0 bases short and J 4 bases short, with 6 bases between. There are 13 residues in the CDR3. CDR3 nucleotide sequence: TGTGCCAGCAGCTTAACGAAGCGCACTGAAGCTTTCTTT. It yields the protein CASSLTKRTEAFF.

The table lists this clone with a few counts. This chain uses TRBV27 with TRBJ1-5; 9 bases line up with TRBD1. Germline assignment: CDR1 MNHEY and CDR2 SMNVEV (reference sequence). The junction had 7 bases not matched to a gene; V was cut back by 4 bases and J by 3 bases. This CDR3 has 16 residues. The CDR3 reads CASSSYRGHSNQPQHF. CDR3 nucleotide sequence: TGTGCCAGCAGTTCCTACAGGGGGCACTCCAATCAGCCCCAGCATTTT.

The gene calls are TRBV7-9 and TRBJ1-4, with TRBD1 identical over 7 bases. Germline CDR1 and CDR2: SEHNR and FQNEAQ (reference sequence). The CDR3 sequence is 16 residues long. Losses at the gene ends were 5 bases for V and 4 bases for J; bases not matched to a gene: 10. CDR3 nucleotides: TGTGCCAGCAGCCCCGGGCGACAGGGTTATAATGAAAAACTGTTTTTT. Its protein is CASSPGRQGYNEKLFF.

The chain is built from TRBV9 and TRBJ1-1; the D gene is possibly TRBD1 (6 bases). Trimming took off 0 bases at V and 4 bases at J, with 10 bases between the two ends. The CDR3 sequence is 14 residues long. Germline V lookup: CDR1 SGDLS, CDR2 YYNGEE. The CDR3 region has the DNA TGTGCCAGCAGCGTAGATATAGGGGGCACTGAAGCTTTCTTT. Encoded protein: CASSVDIGGTEAFF.

The gene calls are TRBV6-6 and TRBJ2-7; 7 nucleotides agree with TRBD2. This CDR3 comprises 15 residues. V shed 5 bases, J shed 3 bases, and the junction held 10 bases outside the gene matches. The germline V gene has CDR1 MNHNY and CDR2 SVGAGI (reference sequence). The CDR3 spells CASSLLSGIDYEQYF. The CDR3 region has the DNA TGTGCCAGCAGTCTCTTAAGCGGGATTGACTACGAGCAGTACTTC.

V and J are TRBV3-1 (or the pseudogene TRBV3-2) and TRBJ2-3, with D unresolved. Germline V gene data show CDR1 as LGHDT and CDR2 as YNNKEL (reference sequence). The CDR3 spans 16 residues. V was cut by 0 bases and J by 3 bases, with 13 bases left in between. CDR3 in DNA: TGTGCCAGCAGCCAAGAAAATAGAGGCAGAACAGATACGCAGTATTTT. It codes for CASSQENRGRTDTQYF.

The chain is built from TRBV19 and TRBJ2-2; TRBD2 is a possible D gene (6 bases). The CDR3 is 15 amino acids. CDR1 is LNHDA and CDR2 is SQIVND in the germline V gene (reference sequence). V lost 6 bases and J 7 bases, leaving 18 bases between the germline ends. CDR3 in amino acids: CASRGGGAGRGELFF. Here the CDR3 DNA reads TGTGCCAGTAGGGGGGGTGGCGCGGGTCGCGGGGAGCTGTTTTTT. The entire variable domain, with the rest obtained from reference TRBV19 and TRBJ2-2, is as follows: DGGITQSPKYLFRKEGQNVTLSCEQNLNHDAMYWYRQDPGQGLRLIYYSQIVNDFQKGDIAEGYSVSREKKESFPLTVTSAQKNPTAFYLCASRGGGAGRGELFFGEGSRLTVL.